Reported below is one TCR beta chain. This CDR3 is built from 18 residues. CDR1 SGDLS and CDR2 YYNGEE come from the germline V gene. Trimming cost V 5 bases and J 2 bases; bases outside gene matches: 17. This sample was included in a study of blood T cell repertoires in COVID-19. Across the whole study: In each case, the material was cDNA or gDNA derived from T cells, B-cell-depleted T cells, or PBMCs.

As processed by the authors: The assay estimated nucleated cells by amplifying reference gene primers. This table comes from immunoSEQ multiplex PCR, and its TCRdb copy is limited to in-frame clones, with some not included. The V and J calls and the clone size are those of that table, but D and trimming were determined from the DNA. The data show 130,000 or so clones, just over 85% seen once. This sequence was found in a woman in her sixties or seventies with acute or convalescent COVID-19. The sample comprised peripheral blood. This chain joins TRBV9 and TRBJ2-7; 9 bases are a match to TRBD1. This CDR3 is CASSISIGEGQGTYEQYF. In DNA form, the CDR3 reads TGTGCCAGCAGTATCTCAATTGGGGAGGGACAGGGCACCTACGAGCAGTACTTC.